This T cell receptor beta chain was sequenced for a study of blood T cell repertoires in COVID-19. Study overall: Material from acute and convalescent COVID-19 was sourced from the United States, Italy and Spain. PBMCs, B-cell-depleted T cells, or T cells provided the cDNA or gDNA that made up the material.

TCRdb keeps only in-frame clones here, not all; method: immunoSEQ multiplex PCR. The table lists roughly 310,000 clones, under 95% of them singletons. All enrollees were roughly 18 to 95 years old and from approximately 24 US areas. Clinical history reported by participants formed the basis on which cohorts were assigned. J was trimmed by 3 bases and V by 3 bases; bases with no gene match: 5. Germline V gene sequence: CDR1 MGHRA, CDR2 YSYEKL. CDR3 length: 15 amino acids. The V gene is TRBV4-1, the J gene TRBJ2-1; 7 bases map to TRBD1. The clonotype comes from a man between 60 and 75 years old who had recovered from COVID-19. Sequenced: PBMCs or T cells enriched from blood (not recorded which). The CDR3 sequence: CASSQGQPFYNEQFF. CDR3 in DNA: TGCGCCAGCAGCCAGGGACAGCCTTTCTACAATGAGCAGTTCTTC.